This T cell receptor (beta chain) derives from a study of cytomegalovirus exposure and HLA in healthy donors. The CDR3 length is 14 residues. Unmatched junction bases numbered 7, after V lost 6 bases and J lost 6 bases. From germline, CDR1 is MNHNY and CDR2 SVGAGI (reference sequence). The PCR was carried out with 60 Vbeta primers and 13 Jbeta primers. Method: immunoSEQ multiplex PCR; TCRdb's copy keeps in-frame clones and lacks some. The table has 150,000 or so clones, more than 75% seen once; the top ten hold around 2.4%. Study-level results: A later analysis found that most CMV-associated TCR beta chains appeared HLA-restricted.

As for this clone: Its target is not known.

This receptor was obtained from a man aged 50 or older in good health and CMV-seronegative. Material for sequencing was PBMCs. The J gene is TRBJ2-1, the V gene TRBV6-6, with 8 bases fitting TRBD1. The CDR3 nucleotides read TGTGCCAGCAGACTAGGACAGGGTGGCAATGAGCAGTTCTTC. Translated, it gives CASRLGQGGNEQFF.